Listed here is a single TCR beta chain. Trimming cost V 3 bases and J 3 bases, with 12 bases left between them. Germline V gene data show CDR1 as ENHRY and CDR2 as SYGVKD. The CDR3 is 15 amino acids. Those who donated were healthy HIV-negative adults, with no recent acute infections or vaccinations reported. CD45RA-negative memory and CD45RA+ naive subsets were split from the CD4+ cells. Original handling: There were no quality scores in the junction-only immunoSEQ sequences, so filtering differed. Repertoires were generated with immunoSEQ multiplex PCR, while TCRdb's copy carries only in-frame clones and drops some. Clone size and V and J calls were adopted from that table, with D and trimming inferred from the DNA. The sample contains approximately 1.5 million clones, 98% of which appear only once. This sample stems from a study of shared clonotypes between healthy human individuals.

The chain has TRBV10-3 and TRBJ1-5, with unresolved D. Sequences were obtained from naive CD4+ T cells sorted from blood. Subset noted: CD45RA+ positively selected. The origin of this receptor is a young man in good health. In DNA form, the CDR3 reads TGTGCCATCAGTGATGGGCGCAGTCCCAATCAGCCCCAGCATTTT. It codes for CAISDGRSPNQPQHF.